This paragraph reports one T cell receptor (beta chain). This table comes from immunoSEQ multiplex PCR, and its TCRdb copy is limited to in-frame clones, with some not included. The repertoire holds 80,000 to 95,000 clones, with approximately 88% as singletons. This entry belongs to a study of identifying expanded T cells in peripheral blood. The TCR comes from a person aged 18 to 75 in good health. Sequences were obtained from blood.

CDR3 loop: CASENQMNTEAFF. The CDR3 bases are TGTGCCAGCGAAAATCAAATGAACACTGAAGCTTTCTTT. V and J are TRBV6-1 and TRBJ1-1, with no clear D. Deletions cut 8 bases from V and 0 bases from J, with 10 bases between. Germline CDR1 and CDR2: MNHNS and SASEGT. The CDR3 runs to 13 residues.